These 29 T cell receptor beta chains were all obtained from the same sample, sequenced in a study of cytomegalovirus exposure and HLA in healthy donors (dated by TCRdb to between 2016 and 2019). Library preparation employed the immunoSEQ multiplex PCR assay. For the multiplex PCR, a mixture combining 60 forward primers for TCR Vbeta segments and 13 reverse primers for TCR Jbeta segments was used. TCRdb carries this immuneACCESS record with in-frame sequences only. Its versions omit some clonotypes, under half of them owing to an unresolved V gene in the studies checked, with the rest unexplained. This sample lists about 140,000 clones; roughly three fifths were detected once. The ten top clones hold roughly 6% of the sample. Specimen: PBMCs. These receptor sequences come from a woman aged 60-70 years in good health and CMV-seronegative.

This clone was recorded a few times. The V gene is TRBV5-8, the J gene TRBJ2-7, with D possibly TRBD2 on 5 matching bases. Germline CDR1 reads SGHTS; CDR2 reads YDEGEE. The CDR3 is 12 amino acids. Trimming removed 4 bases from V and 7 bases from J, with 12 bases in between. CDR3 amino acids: CASSPDRREQYF. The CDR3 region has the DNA TGTGCCAGCAGCCCTGATAGGAGGGAGCAGTACTTC. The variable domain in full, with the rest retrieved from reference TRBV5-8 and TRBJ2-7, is EAGVTQSPTHLIKTRGQQATLRCSPISGHTSVYWYQQALGLGLQFLLWYDEGEERNRGNFPPRFSGRQFPNYSSELNVNALELEDSALYLCASSPDRREQYFGPGTRLTVT.

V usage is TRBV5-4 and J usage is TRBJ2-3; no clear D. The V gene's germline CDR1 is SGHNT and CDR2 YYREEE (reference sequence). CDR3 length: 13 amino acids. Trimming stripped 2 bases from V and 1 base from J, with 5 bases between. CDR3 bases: TGTGCCAGCAGCTTCTCTGGCACAGATACGCAGTATTTT. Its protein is CASSFSGTDTQYF.

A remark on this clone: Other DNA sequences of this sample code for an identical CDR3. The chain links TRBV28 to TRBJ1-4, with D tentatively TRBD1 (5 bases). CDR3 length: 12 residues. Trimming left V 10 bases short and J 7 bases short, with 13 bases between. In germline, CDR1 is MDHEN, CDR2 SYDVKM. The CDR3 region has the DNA TGTGCCACTTCTGGGGGGAGTGAAAAACTGTTTTTT. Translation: CATSGGSEKLFF.

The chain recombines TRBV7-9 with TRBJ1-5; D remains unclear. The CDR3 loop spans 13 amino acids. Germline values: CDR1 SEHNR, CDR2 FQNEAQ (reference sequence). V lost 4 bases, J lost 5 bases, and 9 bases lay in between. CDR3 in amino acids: CASSSRSYQPQHF. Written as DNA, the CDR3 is TGTGCCAGCAGCTCACGGTCCTATCAGCCCCAGCATTTT. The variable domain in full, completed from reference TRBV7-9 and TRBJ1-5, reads DTGVSQNPRHKITKRGQNVTFRCDPISEHNRLYWYRQTLGQGPEFLTYFQNEAQLEKSRLLSDRFSAERPKGSFSTLEIQRTEQGDSAMYLCASSSRSYQPQHFGDGTRLSIL.

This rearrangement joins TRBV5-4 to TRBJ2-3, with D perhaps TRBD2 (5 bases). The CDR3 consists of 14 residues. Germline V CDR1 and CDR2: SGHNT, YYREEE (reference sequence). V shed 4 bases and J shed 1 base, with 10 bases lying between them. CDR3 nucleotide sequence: TGTGCCAGCAGCCCCGGGGAGCGCACAGATACGCAGTATTTT. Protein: CASSPGERTDTQYF.

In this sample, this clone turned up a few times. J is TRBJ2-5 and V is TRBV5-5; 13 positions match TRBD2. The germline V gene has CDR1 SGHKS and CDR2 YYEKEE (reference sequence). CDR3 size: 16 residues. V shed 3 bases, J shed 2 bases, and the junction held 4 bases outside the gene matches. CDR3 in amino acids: CASSSGTSGVQETQYF. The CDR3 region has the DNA TGTGCCAGCAGCTCGGGGACTAGCGGGGTACAAGAGACCCAGTACTTC.

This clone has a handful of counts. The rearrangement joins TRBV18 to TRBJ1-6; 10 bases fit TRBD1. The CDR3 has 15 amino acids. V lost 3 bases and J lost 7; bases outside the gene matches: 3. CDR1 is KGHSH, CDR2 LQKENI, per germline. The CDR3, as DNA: TGTGCCAGCTCACCCGGGACAGGGGAGAATTCACCCCTCCACTTT. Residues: CASSPGTGENSPLHF.

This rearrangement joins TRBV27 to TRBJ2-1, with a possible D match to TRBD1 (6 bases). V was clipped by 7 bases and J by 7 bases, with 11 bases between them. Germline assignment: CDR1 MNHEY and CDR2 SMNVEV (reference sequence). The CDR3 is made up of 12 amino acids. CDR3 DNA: TGTGCCAGCATGGGGGCCTGGAATGAGCAGTTCTTC. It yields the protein CASMGAWNEQFF.

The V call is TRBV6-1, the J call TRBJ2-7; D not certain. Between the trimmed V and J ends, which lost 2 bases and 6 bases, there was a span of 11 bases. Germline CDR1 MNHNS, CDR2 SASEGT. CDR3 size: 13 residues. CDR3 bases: TGTGCCAGCAGTGAAAACTACCAAACCGAGCAGTACTTC. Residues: CASSENYQTEQYF.

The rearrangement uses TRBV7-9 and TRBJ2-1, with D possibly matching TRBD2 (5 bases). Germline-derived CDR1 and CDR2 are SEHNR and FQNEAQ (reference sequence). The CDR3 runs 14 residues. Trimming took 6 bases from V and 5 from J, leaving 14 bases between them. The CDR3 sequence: CASRAFSGHNEQFF. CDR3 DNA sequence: TGTGCCAGCAGGGCCTTCAGCGGCCACAATGAGCAGTTCTTC. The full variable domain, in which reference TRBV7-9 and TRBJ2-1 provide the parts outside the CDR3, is DTGVSQNPRHKITKRGQNVTFRCDPISEHNRLYWYRQTLGQGPEFLTYFQNEAQLEKSRLLSDRFSAERPKGSFSTLEIQRTEQGDSAMYLCASRAFSGHNEQFFGPGTRLTVL.

The CDR3 is CASSLMGAGNQPQHF. CDR3 nucleotide sequence: TGTGCCAGCAGTTTAATGGGGGCCGGCAATCAGCCCCAGCATTTT. This rearrangement joins TRBV28 to TRBJ1-5, with D perhaps TRBD1 (6 bases). The CDR3 is made up of 15 amino acids. The V gene lost 2 bases and the J gene lost 2 bases, with 10 bases spanning the gap. The V gene's germline CDR1 is MDHEN and CDR2 SYDVKM.

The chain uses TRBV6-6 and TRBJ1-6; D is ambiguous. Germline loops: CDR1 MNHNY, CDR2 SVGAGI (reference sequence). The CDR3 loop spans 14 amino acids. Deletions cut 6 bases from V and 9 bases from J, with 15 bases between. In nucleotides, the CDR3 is TGTGCCAGCAGACGAGGTGGTGAGGGTTCACCCCTCCACTTT. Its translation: CASRRGGEGSPLHF.

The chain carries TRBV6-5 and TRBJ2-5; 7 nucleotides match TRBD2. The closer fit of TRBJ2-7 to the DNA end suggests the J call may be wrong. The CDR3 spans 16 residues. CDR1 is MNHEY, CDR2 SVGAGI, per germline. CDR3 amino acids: CASSYLRGGSTHEQYF. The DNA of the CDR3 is TGTGCCAGCAGTTACCTCCGCGGCGGGAGTACCCACGAGCAGTACTTC.

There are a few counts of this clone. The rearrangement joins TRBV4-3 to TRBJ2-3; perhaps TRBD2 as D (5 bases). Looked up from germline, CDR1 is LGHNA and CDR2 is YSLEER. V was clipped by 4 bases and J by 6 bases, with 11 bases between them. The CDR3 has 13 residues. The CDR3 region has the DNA TGCGCCAGCAGCCCCCCGGGGAGTGATACGCAGTATTTT. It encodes CASSPPGSDTQYF.

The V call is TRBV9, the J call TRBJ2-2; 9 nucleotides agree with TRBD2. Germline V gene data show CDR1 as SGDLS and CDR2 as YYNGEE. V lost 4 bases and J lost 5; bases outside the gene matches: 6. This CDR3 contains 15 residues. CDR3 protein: CASSRLAGLTGELFF. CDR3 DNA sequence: TGTGCCAGCAGCCGTCTAGCGGGATTGACCGGGGAGCTGTTTTTT.

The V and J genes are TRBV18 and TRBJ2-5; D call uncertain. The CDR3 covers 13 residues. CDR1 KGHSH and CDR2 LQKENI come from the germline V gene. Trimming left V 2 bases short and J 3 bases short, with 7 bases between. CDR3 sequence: CASSPGQKETQYF. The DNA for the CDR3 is TGTGCCAGCTCACCAGGGCAGAAAGAGACCCAGTACTTC.

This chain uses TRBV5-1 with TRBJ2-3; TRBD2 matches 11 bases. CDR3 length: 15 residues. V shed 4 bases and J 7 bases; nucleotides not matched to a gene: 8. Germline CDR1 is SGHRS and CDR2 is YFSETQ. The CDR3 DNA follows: TGCGCCAGCAGCACGGACCCTAGCGGGGGGAATACGCAGTATTTT. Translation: CASSTDPSGGNTQYF.

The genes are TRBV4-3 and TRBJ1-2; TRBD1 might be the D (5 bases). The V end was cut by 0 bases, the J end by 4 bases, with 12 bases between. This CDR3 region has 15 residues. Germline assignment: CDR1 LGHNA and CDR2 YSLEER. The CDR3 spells CASSQERDSFYGYTF. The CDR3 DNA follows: TGCGCCAGCAGCCAAGAGAGAGACAGCTTCTATGGCTACACCTTC.

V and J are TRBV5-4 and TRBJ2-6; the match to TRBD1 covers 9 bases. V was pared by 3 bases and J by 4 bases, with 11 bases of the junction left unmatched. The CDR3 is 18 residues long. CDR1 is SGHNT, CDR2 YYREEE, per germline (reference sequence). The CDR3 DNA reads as TGTGCCAGCAGCTCGCCGGGACAGGGTGTGGCCGGGGCCAACGTCCTGACTTTC. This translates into CASSSPGQGVAGANVLTF.

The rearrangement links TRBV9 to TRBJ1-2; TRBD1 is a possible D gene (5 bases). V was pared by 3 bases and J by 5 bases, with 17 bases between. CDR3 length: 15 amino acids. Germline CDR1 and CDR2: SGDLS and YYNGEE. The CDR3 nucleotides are TGTGCCAGCAGCGCAGACAGTACGGTAGGGTATGGCTACACCTTC. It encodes CASSADSTVGYGYTF.

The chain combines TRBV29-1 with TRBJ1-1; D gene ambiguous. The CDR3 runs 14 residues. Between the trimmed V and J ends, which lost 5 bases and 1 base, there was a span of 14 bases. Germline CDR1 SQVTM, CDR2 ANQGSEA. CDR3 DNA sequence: TGCAGCGTTAGTCGAGGGCTGGAGAACACTGAAGCTTTCTTT. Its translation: CSVSRGLENTEAFF.

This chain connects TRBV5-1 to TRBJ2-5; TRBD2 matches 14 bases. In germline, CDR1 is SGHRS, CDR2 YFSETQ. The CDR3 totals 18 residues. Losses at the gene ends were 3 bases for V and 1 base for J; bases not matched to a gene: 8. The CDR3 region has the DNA TGCGCCAGCAGCTCTCCGGGACTAGCGGGGGAGATCCAAGAGACCCAGTACTTC. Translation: CASSSPGLAGEIQETQYF.

CDR3 nucleotide sequence: TGTGCCAGCAGCTTAGTGGGACAGGGGACCCCTAGGTACAATGAGCAGTTCTTC. Translating gives CASSLVGQGTPRYNEQFF. The chain employs TRBV7-9 and TRBJ2-1, with TRBD1 identical over 10 bases. The CDR3 is made up of 18 amino acids. Losses at the gene ends were 1 base for V and 4 bases for J; bases not matched to a gene: 10. Germline CDR1 and CDR2: SEHNR and FQNEAQ (reference sequence).

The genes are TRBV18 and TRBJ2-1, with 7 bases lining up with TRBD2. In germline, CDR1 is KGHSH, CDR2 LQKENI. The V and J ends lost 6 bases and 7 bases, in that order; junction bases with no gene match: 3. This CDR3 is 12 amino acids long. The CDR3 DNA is TGTGCCAGCTCCCCTAGCGGTAATGAGCAGTTCTTC. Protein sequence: CASSPSGNEQFF.

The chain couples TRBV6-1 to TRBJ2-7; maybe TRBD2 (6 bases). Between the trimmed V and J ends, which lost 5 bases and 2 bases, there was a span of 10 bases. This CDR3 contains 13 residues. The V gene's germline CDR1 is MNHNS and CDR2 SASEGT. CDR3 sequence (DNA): TGTGCCAGCAGTCGGGGGAGACCCTACGAGCAGTACTTC. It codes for CASSRGRPYEQYF.

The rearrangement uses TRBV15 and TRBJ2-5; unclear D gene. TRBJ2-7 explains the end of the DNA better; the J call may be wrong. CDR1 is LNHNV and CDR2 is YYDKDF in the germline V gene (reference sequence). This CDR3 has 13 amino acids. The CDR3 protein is CATSRDWAYEQYF. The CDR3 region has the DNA TGTGCCACCAGCAGAGATTGGGCTTACGAGCAGTACTTC.

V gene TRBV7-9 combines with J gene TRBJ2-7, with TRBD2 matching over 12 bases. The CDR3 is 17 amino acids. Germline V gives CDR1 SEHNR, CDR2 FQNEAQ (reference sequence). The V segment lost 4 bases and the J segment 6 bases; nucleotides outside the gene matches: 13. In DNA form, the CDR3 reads TGTGCCAGCAGCTGGCGACTAGCGGGGGACTCTGGGGGCGAGCAGTACTTC. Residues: CASSWRLAGDSGGEQYF. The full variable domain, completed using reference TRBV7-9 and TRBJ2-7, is DTGVSQNPRHKITKRGQNVTFRCDPISEHNRLYWYRQTLGQGPEFLTYFQNEAQLEKSRLLSDRFSAERPKGSFSTLEIQRTEQGDSAMYLCASSWRLAGDSGGEQYFGPGTRLTVT.

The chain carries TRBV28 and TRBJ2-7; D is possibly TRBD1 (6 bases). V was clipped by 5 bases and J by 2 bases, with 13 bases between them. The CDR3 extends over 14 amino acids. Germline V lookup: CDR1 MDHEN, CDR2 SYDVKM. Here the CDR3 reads CASSPPDSTYEQYF. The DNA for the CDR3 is TGTGCCAGCAGTCCCCCGGACAGCACCTACGAGCAGTACTTC.

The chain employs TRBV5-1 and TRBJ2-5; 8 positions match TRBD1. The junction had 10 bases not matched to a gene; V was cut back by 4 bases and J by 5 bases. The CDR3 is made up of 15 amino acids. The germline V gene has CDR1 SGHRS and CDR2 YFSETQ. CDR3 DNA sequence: TGCGCCAGCAGCCCGCCCCAGGGGGCTAGGGAGACCCAGTACTTC. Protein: CASSPPQGARETQYF.